Following are 23 T cell receptor beta chains from one sample sequenced in a study of untreated major depressive disorder. Study-wide findings and caveats: Depressed patients' CD4+ T cells carried increased TRBV05-01 (Vbeta 5.1) usage versus control CD4+ T cells.

These receptors' antigens are unknown. TCRdb keeps only in-frame clones here, not all; method: immunoSEQ multiplex PCR. The table has approximately 15,000 clones, around 90% seen once. Sequenced sample: CD4+ T cells from PBMCs. The receptor set was obtained from a man aged 25-45 years with major depressive disorder.

CDR3 DNA sequence: TGTGCCTGGACCTTGAAAGGTTCTTTGAACACTGAAGCTTTCTTT. Its translation: CAWTLKGSLNTEAFF. The chain carries TRBV30 and TRBJ1-1; D ambiguous. The CDR3 is 15 residues long. V gave up 4 bases and J gave up 0 bases, with 15 bases separating them. Germline V gene sequence: CDR1 GTSNPN, CDR2 SVGIG (reference sequence).

The chain has TRBV7-6 and TRBJ1-3; no clear D gene. V shed 8 bases and J shed 0 bases, with 14 bases lying between them. Germline V gene lookup returns CDR1 SGHVS and CDR2 FNYEAQ. CDR3 length equals 15 residues. The DNA for the CDR3 is TGTGCCAGCGGAGCCCAGCTGAGCTCTGGAAACACCATATATTTT. Its translation: CASGAQLSSGNTIYF.

The rearrangement uses TRBV6-1 and TRBJ2-3, with a tentative D call TRBD1 (5 bases). The CDR3 totals 15 residues. Trimming pared 3 bases from V and 1 base from J, leaving 11 bases between. Germline CDR1 is MNHNS and CDR2 is SASEGT. This CDR3 is CASSDVGLGTDTQYF. As DNA, the CDR3 is TGTGCCAGCAGTGATGTGGGGCTTGGCACAGATACGCAGTATTTT.

Only one count was recorded for this clone. This rearrangement joins TRBV18 to TRBJ1-2, with 8 nucleotides matching TRBD1. The CDR3 is made up of 14 amino acids. Germline V lookup: CDR1 KGHSH, CDR2 LQKENI. V was pared by 3 bases and J by 6 bases, with 6 bases of the junction left unmatched. CDR3 nucleotides: TGTGCCAGCTCACCTCGGACAGGGTACGATGGCTACACCTTC. Its translation: CASSPRTGYDGYTF.

The gene calls are TRBV5-1 and TRBJ2-5; 11 bases agree with TRBD2. The ends lost 6 bases at V and 4 bases at J; junction bases unmatched: 11. This CDR3 region has 16 residues. Looked up from germline, CDR1 is SGHRS and CDR2 is YFSETQ. CDR3 DNA sequence: TGCGCCAGCACCCCGGGGGTAGCGGGGGGGCGAGAGACCCAGTACTTC. Translation gives CASTPGVAGGRETQYF.

The chain combines TRBV5-5 with TRBJ2-7; D could derive from TRBD1 or TRBD2 (5 bases each). V shed 5 bases and J shed 3 bases, with 18 bases lying between them. This CDR3 region has 15 residues. Per germline, CDR1 SGHKS and CDR2 YYEKEE (reference sequence). Here the CDR3 DNA reads TGTGCCAGCAGTTCGGGTCCGGGACGGAGCTACGAGCAGTACTTC. Protein product: CASSSGPGRSYEQYF.

This rearrangement joins TRBV2 to TRBJ1-1; 9 nucleotides align to TRBD1. The CDR3 runs to 14 residues. Looked up from germline, CDR1 is SNHLY and CDR2 is FYNNEI. The trim removed 6 bases at V and 5 bases at J, leaving 7 bases unmatched. The CDR3 nucleotides read TGTGCCAGCAGGCCGGGACAGGGCGGTACTGAAGCTTTCTTT. Protein product: CASRPGQGGTEAFF.

The chain is built from TRBV6-5 and TRBJ1-2, with D perhaps matching TRBD1 (6 bases). The ends were cut back, 5 bases at V and 4 bases at J, with 14 bases in the middle. Germline CDR1 is MNHEY and CDR2 is SVGAGI. CDR3 size: 14 residues. For the CDR3, the DNA is TGTGCCAGCAGTCCCGGACAGCGCTTCTATGGCTACACCTTC. Its protein is CASSPGQRFYGYTF.

The chain uses TRBV6-1 and TRBJ2-2, with D possibly TRBD2 on 5 matching bases. V was trimmed by 1 base and J by 6 bases, leaving 12 bases between them. Germline V gene sequence: CDR1 MNHNS, CDR2 SASEGT. The CDR3 loop spans 15 amino acids. The CDR3 sequence: CASSEGRSWSGELFF. The CDR3 DNA sequence: TGTGCCAGCAGTGAAGGGAGGAGTTGGTCCGGGGAGCTGTTTTTT.

J is TRBJ2-1 and V is TRBV10-3; 9 bases align to TRBD2. The CDR3 spans 16 residues. The germline CDR1 and CDR2 sequences are ENHRY and SYGVKD. V was pared by 5 bases and J by 0 bases, with 5 bases of the junction left unmatched. The chain's CDR3 is CAISSSGGSSYNEQFF. The CDR3 coding sequence is TGTGCCATCAGTTCCAGCGGGGGGAGCTCCTACAATGAGCAGTTCTTC.

J is TRBJ2-2 and V is TRBV6-5, with D unclear. V lost 4 bases and J lost 4, with 16 bases in between. Germline CDR1 is MNHEY and CDR2 is SVGAGI. CDR3 length: 16 residues. Written as DNA, the CDR3 is TGTGCCAGCAGTTTCCCCCGCAGGTCCGCCACCGGGGAGCTGTTTTTT. This codes for CASSFPRRSATGELFF.

The chain combines TRBV28 with TRBJ1-1, with D perhaps TRBD1 (6 bases). Per the germline V gene, CDR1 is MDHEN and CDR2 is SYDVKM. This CDR3 comprises 15 residues. Trimming removed 3 bases from V and 8 bases from J, with 19 bases in between. CDR3 coding DNA: TGTGCCAGCAGTTTTAACAGGGTGACCCTCGGGGAAGCTTTCTTT. Its translation is CASSFNRVTLGEAFF.

The genes are TRBV19 and TRBJ2-2; D gene unclear. The germline V gene has CDR1 LNHDA and CDR2 SQIVND (reference sequence). This CDR3 is 12 amino acids long. The germline V and J ends were trimmed by 5 bases and 6 bases, with 7 bases remaining between them. The CDR3 DNA sequence: TGTGCCAGTAGTGTCGAGGCCGGGGAGCTGTTTTTT. Residues: CASSVEAGELFF.

This rearrangement joins TRBV6-1 to TRBJ1-1; the match to TRBD1 covers 10 bases. Per germline, CDR1 MNHNS and CDR2 SASEGT. The CDR3 length is 17 residues. Trimming at V came to 0 bases and at J to 3 bases, leaving 7 bases not matched to a gene. The CDR3 region has the DNA TGTGCCAGCAGTGAAGCGGGACAGGGGCGTGGATACACTGAAGCTTTCTTT. The encoded protein is CASSEAGQGRGYTEAFF.

This chain joins TRBV6-1 and TRBJ1-2; 11 bases are shared with TRBD1. Germline trimming cut 2 bases from V and 1 base from J; bases unmatched to any gene: 6. Germline values: CDR1 MNHNS, CDR2 SASEGT. CDR3 length: 17 amino acids. The CDR3 DNA sequence: TGTGCCAGCAGTGAAAGGACAGGGGGCAGAGTTAACTATGGCTACACCTTC. Protein sequence: CASSERTGGRVNYGYTF.

The chain combines TRBV19 with TRBJ1-2, with D possibly being TRBD1 (6 bases). Deletions cut 3 bases from V and 2 bases from J, with 10 bases between. The length of the CDR3 is 14 residues. Germline V gene lookup returns CDR1 LNHDA and CDR2 SQIVND (reference sequence). The CDR3 spells CASSIWGQNYGYTF. The CDR3 DNA is TGTGCCAGTAGTATCTGGGGGCAAAACTATGGCTACACCTTC.

As DNA, the CDR3 is TGTGCCAGCAGCCCGAATATAGGGGGGATAGAGACCCAGTACTTC. As protein: CASSPNIGGIETQYF. The rearrangement joins TRBV11-1 to TRBJ2-5; the D call may be TRBD1 or TRBD2 (6 bases each). The V gene lost 5 bases and the J gene lost 4 bases, with 17 bases spanning the gap. In germline, CDR1 is SGHAT, CDR2 FQDESV (reference sequence). CDR3 length equals 15 residues.

The chain recombines TRBV7-9 with TRBJ1-2; D is undetermined. In germline, CDR1 is SEHNR, CDR2 FQNEAQ (reference sequence). The CDR3 loop spans 14 amino acids. V shed 4 bases and J shed 1 base, with 10 bases lying between them. CDR3: CASSSQDGNYGYTF. For the CDR3, the DNA is TGTGCCAGCAGCTCGCAGGACGGTAACTATGGCTACACCTTC.

V and J are TRBV5-1 and TRBJ2-2; 7 positions match TRBD1. The ends lost 4 bases at V and 0 bases at J; junction bases unmatched: 6. From germline, CDR1 is SGHRS and CDR2 YFSETQ. CDR3 size: 16 residues. CDR3 region: CASSTGTDPNTGELFF. DNA of the CDR3: TGCGCCAGCAGCACCGGGACAGACCCGAACACCGGGGAGCTGTTTTTT. The entire variable domain, with the rest obtained from reference TRBV5-1 and TRBJ2-2, is as follows: KAGVTQTPRYLIKTRGQQVTLSCSPISGHRSVSWYQQTPGQGLQFLFEYFSETQRNKGNFPGRFSGRQFSNSRSEMNVSTLELGDSALYLCASSTGTDPNTGELFFGEGSRLTVL.

This clone has more than one count but fewer than ten. The CDR3 here is CASSIGQGTNEKLFF. In DNA form, the CDR3 reads TGTGCCAGCAGCATTGGACAGGGGACTAATGAAAAACTGTTTTTT. The chain uses TRBV5-6 and TRBJ1-4; 9 bases are shared with TRBD1. V was clipped by 4 bases and J by 2 bases; unmatched bases: 3. This CDR3 is 15 amino acids long. Germline V lookup: CDR1 SGHDT, CDR2 YYEEEE.

The chain carries TRBV6-1 and TRBJ1-2, with 7 bases that match TRBD1. V shed 6 bases and J 6 bases; nucleotides not matched to a gene: 7. Germline CDR1 and CDR2: MNHNS and SASEGT. This CDR3 comprises 13 residues. The CDR3 DNA is TGTGCCAGCAGGGAACAGGGGAGCCATGGCTACACCTTC. Amino acids: CASREQGSHGYTF.

J is TRBJ2-3 and V is TRBV9; perhaps D is TRBD1 or TRBD2 (6 bases each). Germline lookup yields CDR1 SGDLS and CDR2 YYNGEE. Trimming pared 3 bases from V and 0 bases from J, leaving 17 bases between. This CDR3 comprises 17 residues. CDR3 DNA sequence: TGTGCCAGCAGCGCCTCCTTGCCGGGGGCTAGCACAGATACGCAGTATTTT. This sequence encodes CASSASLPGASTDTQYF.

CDR3 sequence: CASSWGDNNYGYTF. The CDR3 DNA reads TGTGCCAGCAGCTGGGGGGACAATAACTATGGCTACACCTTC. V and J are TRBV5-6 and TRBJ1-2; TRBD1 might be the D (6 bases). CDR1 and CDR2 from the germline V gene are SGHDT and YYEEEE. The CDR3 has 14 residues. Trimming removed 3 bases at V and 1 base at J, with 10 bases between.